This note documents a single T cell receptor beta chain sequence. CDR3 size: 14 residues. Per germline, CDR1 MNHNY and CDR2 SVGAGI (reference sequence). Trimming cost V 0 bases and J 12 bases, with 17 bases left between them. The data were taken from a study of cytomegalovirus exposure and HLA in healthy donors. PCR primers comprised 60 Vbeta and 13 Jbeta primers. Measured with immunoSEQ multiplex PCR; TCRdb has only the in-frame clones, and not every one. The sample lists about 170,000 clones, about 80% occurring once. Sequenced material: PBMCs. The genes are TRBV6-6 and TRBJ1-2; no firm D call. The TCR comes from a woman aged 50 to 65 in good health and CMV-seropositive. The chain's CDR3 is CASSYSLRGEVHTF. In DNA, the CDR3 is TGTGCCAGCAGTTACTCTCTCCGGGGTGAAGTCCACACCTTC.